A selection of T cell receptor beta chains follows, all from one sample in a study of blood T cell repertoires in COVID-19. Libraries were prepared by immunoSEQ multiplex PCR; TCRdb keeps only in-frame clonotypes and omits some of them. The data hold around 230,000 clones, with 88% observed a single time. Sequencing input: peripheral blood. Source of these receptors: a man between 35 and 55 years old with acute or convalescent COVID-19. The CDR3 runs from the conserved cysteine through the conserved F or W. Each record gives: V gene, J gene, CDR3 length, clone size, CDR3 protein. Expanded clones get a size class; other rows say once, few or many, or leave the size out.

V gene: TRBV5-1; J gene: TRBJ1-2; CDR3 length: 14; clone size: NA; CDR3 protein: CASRPREGGYGYTF
V gene: TRBV19; J gene: TRBJ2-7; CDR3 length: 14; clone size: once; CDR3 protein: CASSPGQGVLEQYF
V gene: TRBV15; J gene: TRBJ1-5; CDR3 length: 16; clone size: NA; CDR3 protein: CATSREVGTKDQPQHF
V gene: TRBV7-2; J gene: TRBJ2-7; CDR3 length: 15; clone size: NA; CDR3 protein: CASSVGKGAPHEQYF
V gene: TRBV19; J gene: TRBJ1-4; CDR3 length: 12; clone size: NA; CDR3 protein: CASTPPGAKLFF
V gene: TRBV29-1; J gene: TRBJ1-2; CDR3 length: 13; clone size: NA; CDR3 protein: CSVRTGANYGYTF
V gene: TRBV6-5; J gene: TRBJ2-7; CDR3 length: 12; clone size: NA; CDR3 protein: CASSSQGYEQYF
V gene: TRBV7-2; J gene: TRBJ2-7; CDR3 length: 15; clone size: NA; CDR3 protein: CASRIPGTRNYEQYF
V gene: TRBV28; J gene: TRBJ2-1; CDR3 length: 16; clone size: NA; CDR3 protein: CASSSWTPGALNEQFF
V gene: TRBV28; J gene: TRBJ2-7; CDR3 length: 14; clone size: NA; CDR3 protein: CASSFTMRARRQYF
V gene: TRBV19; J gene: TRBJ2-7; CDR3 length: 10; clone size: NA; CDR3 protein: CATARAEQYF
V gene: TRBV19; J gene: TRBJ1-1; CDR3 length: 13; clone size: NA; CDR3 protein: CASSIGGGTEAFF
V gene: TRBV2; J gene: TRBJ1-2; CDR3 length: 14; clone size: NA; CDR3 protein: CASSESRANYGYTF
V gene: TRBV27; J gene: TRBJ2-5; CDR3 length: 15; clone size: NA; CDR3 protein: CASSRGAGRRETQYF
V gene: TRBV4-1; J gene: TRBJ2-1; CDR3 length: 17; clone size: NA; CDR3 protein: CASSPSRGQSPYNEQFF
V gene: TRBV2; J gene: TRBJ1-1; CDR3 length: 12; clone size: few; CDR3 protein: CASLTQGLGAFF
V gene: TRBV19; J gene: TRBJ1-2; CDR3 length: 13; clone size: NA; CDR3 protein: CASSIGTSYGYTF
V gene: TRBV7-9; J gene: TRBJ1-2; CDR3 length: 17; clone size: NA; CDR3 protein: CASSLAGGRSRDYGYTF
V gene: TRBV5-1; J gene: TRBJ1-3; CDR3 length: 14; clone size: NA; CDR3 protein: CASSLAGGSSTIYF
V gene: TRBV7-2; J gene: TRBJ2-4; CDR3 length: 15; clone size: once; CDR3 protein: CASSPDRGAKNIQYF
V gene: TRBV30; J gene: TRBJ1-1; CDR3 length: 14; clone size: NA; CDR3 protein: CAWGGGGMYTEAFF
V gene: TRBV5-1; J gene: TRBJ2-3; CDR3 length: 15; clone size: NA; CDR3 protein: CASSSAGGSTDTQYF
V gene: TRBV3-1/TRBV3-2; J gene: TRBJ2-3; CDR3 length: 16; clone size: NA; CDR3 protein: CASSQPTAGGTDTQYF
V gene: TRBV6-4; J gene: TRBJ1-2; CDR3 length: 16; clone size: NA; CDR3 protein: CASSDSSSQGAYGYTF
V gene: TRBV20-1; J gene: TRBJ2-7; CDR3 length: 11; clone size: NA; CDR3 protein: CSARMRYEQYF
V gene: TRBV28; J gene: TRBJ1-5; CDR3 length: 19; clone size: NA; CDR3 protein: CASSLFGRTTLIGNQPQHF
V gene: TRBV6-2/TRBV6-3; J gene: TRBJ1-2; CDR3 length: 13; clone size: NA; CDR3 protein: CASSSDRGYGYTF
V gene: TRBV5-1; J gene: TRBJ2-7; CDR3 length: 12; clone size: NA; CDR3 protein: CASSLAEDRLNF
V gene: TRBV9; J gene: TRBJ2-2; CDR3 length: 20; clone size: NA; CDR3 protein: CASSGRGIGGAGVVTGELFF
V gene: TRBV10-3; J gene: TRBJ2-1; CDR3 length: 15; clone size: NA; CDR3 protein: CAITDGQRTYNEQFF
V gene: TRBV24-1; J gene: TRBJ1-2; CDR3 length: 15; clone size: once; CDR3 protein: CATSDSRQGRYGYTF
V gene: TRBV18; J gene: TRBJ2-1; CDR3 length: 16; clone size: NA; CDR3 protein: CASSLSRRGGSNEQFF
V gene: TRBV5-5; J gene: TRBJ2-3; CDR3 length: 14; clone size: NA; CDR3 protein: CASSLNQGLDTQYF
V gene: TRBV7-2; J gene: TRBJ2-1; CDR3 length: 16; clone size: NA; CDR3 protein: CASSLAVVINLNEQFF
V gene: TRBV24-1; J gene: TRBJ2-1; CDR3 length: 19; clone size: few; CDR3 protein: CATNSCRGREVHSYNEQFF
V gene: TRBV13; J gene: TRBJ2-7; CDR3 length: 14; clone size: NA; CDR3 protein: CASSFRDRGIEQYF
V gene: TRBV4-1; J gene: TRBJ2-5; CDR3 length: 15; clone size: NA; CDR3 protein: CASSQELAGTETQYF
V gene: TRBV19; J gene: TRBJ2-7; CDR3 length: 14; clone size: NA; CDR3 protein: CASSISGQQYEQYF
V gene: TRBV29-1; J gene: TRBJ2-2; CDR3 length: 14; clone size: NA; CDR3 protein: CSAQTQGGTGELFF
V gene: TRBV24-1; J gene: TRBJ2-5; CDR3 length: 15; clone size: NA; CDR3 protein: CATSDLPQGQETQYF
V gene: TRBV4-2; J gene: TRBJ2-7; CDR3 length: 12; clone size: NA; CDR3 protein: CASSRERAKQYF
V gene: TRBV14; J gene: TRBJ1-2; CDR3 length: 15; clone size: NA; CDR3 protein: CASSQDLEGSSGYTF
V gene: TRBV27; J gene: TRBJ2-2; CDR3 length: 12; clone size: NA; CDR3 protein: CASSPDGGELFF
V gene: TRBV2; J gene: TRBJ1-2; CDR3 length: 15; clone size: NA; CDR3 protein: CASSGGRLLGYGYTF
V gene: TRBV10-3; J gene: TRBJ1-5; CDR3 length: 15; clone size: NA; CDR3 protein: CATDPGGNSNQPQHF
V gene: TRBV5-6; J gene: TRBJ2-7; CDR3 length: 14; clone size: NA; CDR3 protein: CASSSSASWYEQYF
V gene: TRBV4-2; J gene: TRBJ2-3; CDR3 length: 21; clone size: NA; CDR3 protein: CASSKESGAAGRTPSTDTQYF
V gene: TRBV2; J gene: TRBJ1-3; CDR3 length: 14; clone size: NA; CDR3 protein: CASTEGQGGNTIYF
V gene: TRBV10-3; J gene: TRBJ2-7; CDR3 length: 15; clone size: NA; CDR3 protein: CAISEGLEISYEQYF
V gene: TRBV3-1/TRBV3-2; J gene: TRBJ1-2; CDR3 length: 16; clone size: NA; CDR3 protein: CASSLGQGAVDYGYTF
V gene: TRBV9; J gene: TRBJ2-2; CDR3 length: 15; clone size: NA; CDR3 protein: CASSVQGSATGELFF
V gene: TRBV11-3; J gene: TRBJ2-1; CDR3 length: 12; clone size: NA; CDR3 protein: CASSLRTGGRFF
V gene: TRBV27; J gene: TRBJ1-4; CDR3 length: 15; clone size: NA; CDR3 protein: CASSLSSGRHEKLFF
V gene: TRBV27; J gene: TRBJ1-1; CDR3 length: 14; clone size: once; CDR3 protein: CASSSQGANTEAFF
V gene: TRBV6-5; J gene: TRBJ1-2; CDR3 length: 14; clone size: once; CDR3 protein: CASNGAGLGYGYTF
V gene: TRBV20-1; J gene: TRBJ2-7; CDR3 length: 17; clone size: NA; CDR3 protein: CSASGLAGGQVSYEQYF
V gene: TRBV29-1; J gene: TRBJ2-7; CDR3 length: 12; clone size: NA; CDR3 protein: CSVSGTGVEQYF
V gene: TRBV4-1; J gene: TRBJ2-1; CDR3 length: 17; clone size: NA; CDR3 protein: CASSHGLAEGIYNEQFF
V gene: TRBV5-1; J gene: TRBJ1-3; CDR3 length: 16; clone size: NA; CDR3 protein: CASSLGTGGSGNTIYF